This T cell receptor beta chain stems from a study of CD8+ T cells in alopecia areata. Following RNA extraction, reverse transcription yielded cDNA that acted as the sequencing template. Sequencing used immunoSEQ multiplex PCR; TCRdb keeps in-frame clones, though not all of them. The sample lists 100,000 to 150,000 clones; about 46% were seen once. The CDR3 contains 15 residues. Germline V gene data show CDR1 as MNHEY and CDR2 as SMNVEV (reference sequence). V trimming: 5 bases; J trimming: 4 bases; junction bases outside the gene matches: 7. V usage is TRBV27 and J usage is TRBJ2-5, with 10 positions matching TRBD2. The sample consisted of CD8+ T cells sorted from blood, taken at week 0. The clonotype originates from a human donor with alopecia areata. This CDR3 is CASSLSGGPRETQYF. CDR3 in DNA: TGTGCCAGCAGTCTTAGCGGGGGGCCACGAGAGACCCAGTACTTC.